There are many counts of the clone carrying this T cell receptor beta chain. Its antigen remains unidentified. The data were taken from a study of T cells after yellow fever vaccination. One entry per CDR3 protein results from TCRdb running MiXCR on the 5' RACE reads. The table records a few hundred thousand distinct CDR3 sequences, roughly 6.1% of them present only once. Germline V gene lookup returns CDR1 LNHNV and CDR2 YYDKDF (reference sequence). The V and J ends lost 4 bases and 4 bases, in that order; junction bases with no gene match: 11. This CDR3 spans 16 amino acids. Study-wide findings and caveats: A faster peak, day 5 versus 15, was reached by the weaker secondary response.

V is TRBV15 and J is TRBJ1-2; the match to TRBD1 covers 8 bases. The TCR was taken from a man in his thirties or forties who received the YFV17D yellow fever vaccine. Sequenced material: PBMCs, taken 5 days after the yellow fever booster vaccination. The CDR3 bases are TGTGCCACCAGCATAAAGGACAGGGACCCAAGCTATGGCTACACCTTC. Its protein product is CATSIKDRDPSYGYTF.